This T cell receptor (beta chain) was identified during a study of vaccination effects on CD4 cells after COVID-19. Overall study context: Two-dose vaccination with either BNT162b2 or mRNA-1273 was given to the participants.

Before sequencing, viral peptide pools were used by the ViraFEST assay to expand antigen-specific CD4+ T cells. Culturing for more than 9 days preceded CD4+ T cell isolation. Sequencing used immunoSEQ multiplex PCR; TCRdb keeps in-frame clones, though not all of them. The top ten hold 28% of the sample, which has 30,000 to 35,000 clones, around 70% seen once. There are 17 residues in the CDR3. Trimming took 6 bases from V and 3 from J, leaving 21 bases between them. Germline CDR1 MDHEN, CDR2 SYDVKM. A note on this clone: The antigen remains undetermined.

Sample: CD4+ T cells from PBMCs cultured with HCoV-229E spike peptides, taken before COVID-19 vaccination. J is TRBJ2-1 and V is TRBV28, with D perhaps TRBD1 (6 bases). The sequence came from a human donor who received a COVID-19 vaccine. CDR3 nucleotides: TGTGCCAGCAGACAGGGAAGTTTAAGTGGCTACTACAATGAGCAGTTCTTC. This gives the protein CASRQGSLSGYYNEQFF. Full variable domain (outside the CDR3, taken from reference TRBV28 and TRBJ2-1): DVKVTQSSRYLVKRTGEKVFLECVQDMDHENMFWYRQDPGLGLRLIYFSYDVKMKEKGDIPEGYSVSREKKERFSLILESASTNQTSMYLCASRQGSLSGYYNEQFFGPGTRLTVL.